This section outlines one TCR beta chain sequence together with its context. CDR3 length: 13 amino acids. Trimming removed 5 bases from V and 2 bases from J; junction bases left unmatched: 2. Germline V gene data show CDR1 as SGHRS and CDR2 as YFSETQ. These data come from a study of blood T cells in healthy people across ages. A J-beta primer mix and a sample-barcoded 5' primer were used in a second PCR of roughly 6 to 12 cycles. Via MiXCR, TCRdb re-called the 5' RACE reads, giving one row per CDR3 protein. Of roughly 1.7 million distinct CDR3 sequences listed, approximately 32% are singletons. The source of this sequence is a woman in her twenties or thirties in good health. Sequenced sample: blood. J is TRBJ2-3 and V is TRBV5-1; 7 positions agree with TRBD1. Written as DNA, the CDR3 is TGCGCCAGCAGAGGGACAGTCACAGATACGCAGTATTTT. Its protein is CASRGTVTDTQYF.